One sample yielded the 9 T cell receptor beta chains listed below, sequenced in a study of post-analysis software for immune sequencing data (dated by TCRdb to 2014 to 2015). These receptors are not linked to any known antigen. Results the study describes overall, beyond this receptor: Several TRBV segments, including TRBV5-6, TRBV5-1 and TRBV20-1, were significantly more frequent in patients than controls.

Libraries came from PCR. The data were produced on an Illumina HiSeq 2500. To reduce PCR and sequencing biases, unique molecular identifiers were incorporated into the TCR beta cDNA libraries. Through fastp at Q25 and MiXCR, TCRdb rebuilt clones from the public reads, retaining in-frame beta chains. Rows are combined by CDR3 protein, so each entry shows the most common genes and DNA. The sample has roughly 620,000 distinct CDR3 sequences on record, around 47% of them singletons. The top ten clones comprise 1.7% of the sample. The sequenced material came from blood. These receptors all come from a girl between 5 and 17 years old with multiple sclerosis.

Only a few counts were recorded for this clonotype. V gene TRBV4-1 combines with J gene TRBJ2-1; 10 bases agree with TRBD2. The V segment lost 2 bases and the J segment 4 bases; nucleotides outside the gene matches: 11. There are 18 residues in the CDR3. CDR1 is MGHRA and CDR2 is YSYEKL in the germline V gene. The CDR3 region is CASSQNAGSGGMYNEQFF. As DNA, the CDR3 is TGCGCCAGCAGCCAAAACGCGGGTAGCGGGGGGATGTACAATGAGCAGTTCTTC.

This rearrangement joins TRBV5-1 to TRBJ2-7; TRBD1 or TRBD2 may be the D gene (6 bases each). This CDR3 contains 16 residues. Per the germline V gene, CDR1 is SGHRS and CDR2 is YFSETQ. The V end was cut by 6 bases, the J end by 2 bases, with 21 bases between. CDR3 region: CASNHLGGGTPYEQYF. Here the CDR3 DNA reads TGCGCCAGCAACCACCTGGGGGGCGGAACCCCCTACGAGCAGTACTTC. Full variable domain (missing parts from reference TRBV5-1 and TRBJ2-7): KAGVTQTPRYLIKTRGQQVTLSCSPISGHRSVSWYQQTPGQGLQFLFEYFSETQRNKGNFPGRFSGRQFSNSRSEMNVSTLELGDSALYLCASNHLGGGTPYEQYFGPGTRLTVT.

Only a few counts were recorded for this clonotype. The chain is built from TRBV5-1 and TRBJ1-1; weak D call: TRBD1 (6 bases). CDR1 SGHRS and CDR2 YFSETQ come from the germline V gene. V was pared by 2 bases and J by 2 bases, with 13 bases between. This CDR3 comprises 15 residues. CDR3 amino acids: CASSFEGRGNTEAFF. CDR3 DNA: TGCGCCAGCAGCTTCGAGGGCAGGGGTAACACTGAAGCTTTCTTT.

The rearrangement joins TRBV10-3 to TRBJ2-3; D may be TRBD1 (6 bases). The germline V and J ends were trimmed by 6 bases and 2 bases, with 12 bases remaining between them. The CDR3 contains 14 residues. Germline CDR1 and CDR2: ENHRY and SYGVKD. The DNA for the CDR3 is TGTGCCATCAGGAAGGACAGCTACACAGATACGCAGTATTTT. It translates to CAIRKDSYTDTQYF.

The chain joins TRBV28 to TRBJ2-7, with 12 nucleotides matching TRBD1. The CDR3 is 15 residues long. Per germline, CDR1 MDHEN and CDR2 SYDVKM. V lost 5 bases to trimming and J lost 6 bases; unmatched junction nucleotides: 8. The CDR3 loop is CASSPPGTGGAEQYF. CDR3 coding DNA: TGTGCCAGCAGTCCCCCCGGGACAGGGGGCGCCGAGCAGTACTTC.

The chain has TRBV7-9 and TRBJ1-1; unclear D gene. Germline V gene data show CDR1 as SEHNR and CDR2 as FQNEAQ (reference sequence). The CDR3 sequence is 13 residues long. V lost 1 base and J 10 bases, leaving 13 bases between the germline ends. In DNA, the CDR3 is TGTGCCAGCAGCTTAGTCGAGGGCCTGGGAGCTTTCTTT. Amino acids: CASSLVEGLGAFF.

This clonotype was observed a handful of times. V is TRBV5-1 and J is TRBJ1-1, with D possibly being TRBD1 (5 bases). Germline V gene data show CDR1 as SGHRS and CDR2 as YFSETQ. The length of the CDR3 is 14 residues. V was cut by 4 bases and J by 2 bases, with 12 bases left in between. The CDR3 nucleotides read TGCGCCAGCAGCCGGGGGGACCTCAACACTGAAGCTTTCTTT. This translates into CASSRGDLNTEAFF.

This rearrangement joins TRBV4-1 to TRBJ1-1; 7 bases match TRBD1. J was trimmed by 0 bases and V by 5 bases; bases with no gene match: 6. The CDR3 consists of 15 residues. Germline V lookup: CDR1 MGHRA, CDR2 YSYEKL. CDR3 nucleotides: TGCGCCAGCAGCAAGCGACAGGGCCTGAACACTGAAGCTTTCTTT. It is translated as CASSKRQGLNTEAFF.

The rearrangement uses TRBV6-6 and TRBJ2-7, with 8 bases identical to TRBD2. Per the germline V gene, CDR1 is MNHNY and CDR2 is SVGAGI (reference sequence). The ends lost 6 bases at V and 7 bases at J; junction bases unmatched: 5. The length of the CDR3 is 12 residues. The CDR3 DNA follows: TGTGCCAGCAGCGACGGGGGGGATGAGCAGTACTTC. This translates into CASSDGGDEQYF.